This section outlines one T cell receptor beta chain sequence together with its context. This specimen comes from a study of cytomegalovirus exposure and HLA in healthy donors. The germline V and J ends were trimmed by 6 bases and 2 bases, with 10 bases remaining between them. The V gene's germline CDR1 is LGHNT and CDR2 FRNRAP. There are 13 residues in the CDR3. PCR involved 60 Vbeta and 13 Jbeta primers. The method was immunoSEQ multiplex PCR; TCRdb's version includes in-frame clones alone and lacks a portion of them. The sample has about 140,000 clones; about 76% are singletons. What was sequenced was PBMCs. J is TRBJ1-2 and V is TRBV12-5; weak D call: TRBD1 (6 bases). The origin of this receptor is a female donor in good health and CMV-seronegative. CDR3 in DNA: TGTGCTAGTGGCAGGGGTCACAACTATGGCTACACCTTC. Translation: CASGRGHNYGYTF. Full variable domain (rest looked up from reference TRBV12-5 and TRBJ1-2): DARVTQTPRHKVTEMGQEVTMRCQPILGHNTVFWYRQTMMQGLELLAYFRNRAPLDDSGMPKDRFSAEMPDATLATLKIQPSEPRDSAVYFCASGRGHNYGYTFGSGTRLTVV.